This T cell receptor beta chain stems from a study of T cell responses to AZD1222 COVID-19 vaccine. Remarks on this clone: Its antigen is still unknown.

Notes on the study in general: Spike-specific TCR breadth and depth grew following two AZD1222 doses. Nearly half of the spike-specific TCRs reportedly recognize variant regions that carry no mutations. Only a handful of individuals given AZD1222 were seropositive at baseline.

Assay used: immunoSEQ multiplex PCR; TCRdb lists only in-frame clones, some missing. Of about 120,000 clones listed, around 87% were seen once; the top ten hold approximately 2.9%. The clonotype originates from an adult who received the AZD1222 COVID-19 vaccine. The specimen comprised peripheral blood, sampled 28 days after the second AZD1222 dose.

CDR3 nucleotide sequence: TGCGCCAGCAGCTGGGAGGATCAATTATCCTATGGCTACACCTTC. Amino acids: CASSWEDQLSYGYTF. The chain links TRBV5-1 to TRBJ1-2; D is ambiguous. V lost 3 bases and J lost 4, with 16 bases in between. In germline, CDR1 is SGHRS, CDR2 YFSETQ. The CDR3 totals 15 residues.